These 8 T cell receptor beta chains were sequenced from one sample in a study of T cell changes during pregnancy in multiple sclerosis. Assay: immunoSEQ multiplex PCR; the TCRdb copy retains only in-frame clones and omits some. The data hold more than 50,000 clones, with 75% to 95% observed a single time. The starting material was peripheral blood, obtained after pregnancy. The receptors stem from a female donor in good health, enrolled as a control in a pregnancy study.

This clone appeared a single time. The chain combines TRBV5-4 with TRBJ1-4, with a possible D match to TRBD1 (5 bases). The CDR3 runs 14 residues. The V gene's germline CDR1 is SGHNT and CDR2 YYREEE (reference sequence). V lost 4 bases and J 7 bases, leaving 14 bases between the germline ends. CDR3 sequence: CASSDTIGGEKLFF. CDR3 bases: TGTGCCAGCAGCGACACTATCGGGGGTGAAAAACTGTTTTTT.

V and J are TRBV7-2 and TRBJ2-7; TRBD2 matches at 11 bases. V shed 3 bases, J shed 3 bases, and the junction held 7 bases outside the gene matches. Germline CDR1 reads SGHTA; CDR2 reads FQGNSA. This CDR3 spans 16 amino acids. CDR3 nucleotides: TGTGCCAGCAGCTTTGCCCTAGCGGGGGGTCTCTACGAGCAGTACTTC. Its protein product is CASSFALAGGLYEQYF.

This chain uses TRBV27 with TRBJ1-2, with 9 bases lining up with TRBD1. Trimming took 4 bases from V and 6 from J; bases not matched to a gene: 9. This CDR3 comprises 15 residues. Germline V gene lookup returns CDR1 MNHEY and CDR2 SMNVEV (reference sequence). CDR3 amino acids: CASSSRGQGLDGYTF. The CDR3 DNA reads TGTGCCAGCAGTTCCCGGGGACAGGGCCTTGATGGCTACACCTTC.

The chain uses TRBV28 and TRBJ1-2, with a weak D call TRBD1 (6 bases). V lost 6 bases and J 4 bases, leaving 12 bases between the germline ends. Germline V gene data show CDR1 as MDHEN and CDR2 as SYDVKM. The CDR3 sequence is 13 residues long. The CDR3 nucleotides read TGTGCCAGCAGAATACAGGGCGGCTATGGCTACACCTTC. Translation: CASRIQGGYGYTF.

The CDR3 sequence: CASSEYPDSIGYTF. Written as DNA, the CDR3 is TGTGCCAGCAGTGAATACCCTGACAGTATTGGCTACACCTTC. The chain uses TRBV25-1 and TRBJ1-2, with D perhaps matching TRBD1 (5 bases). Germline values: CDR1 MGHDK, CDR2 SYGVNS. The CDR3 runs to 14 residues. The ends were cut back, 0 bases at V and 7 bases at J, with 12 bases in the middle.

The rearrangement links TRBV28 to TRBJ1-5; maybe TRBD1 (6 bases). This CDR3 spans 17 amino acids. Trimming took off 2 bases at V and 4 bases at J, with 18 bases between the two ends. Germline CDR1 MDHEN, CDR2 SYDVKM. CDR3 in amino acids: CASSLVGQQGPNQPQHF. CDR3 nucleotides: TGTGCCAGCAGTTTAGTTGGACAACAGGGACCTAATCAGCCCCAGCATTTT. Looking up the rest from reference TRBV28 and TRBJ1-5 gives the full variable domain: DVKVTQSSRYLVKRTGEKVFLECVQDMDHENMFWYRQDPGLGLRLIYFSYDVKMKEKGDIPEGYSVSREKKERFSLILESASTNQTSMYLCASSLVGQQGPNQPQHFGDGTRLSIL.

The V and J genes are TRBV5-5 and TRBJ1-6, with D possibly TRBD1 on 5 matching bases. Germline CDR1 is SGHKS and CDR2 is YYEKEE (reference sequence). Between the trimmed V and J ends, which lost 2 bases and 5 bases, there was a span of 8 bases. The CDR3 has 14 amino acids. The CDR3 is CASSFGGNNSPLHF. CDR3 nucleotides: TGTGCCAGCAGCTTTGGGGGGAATAATTCACCCCTCCACTTT.

Only a few counts were recorded for this clone. The chain has TRBV9 and TRBJ1-6; D perhaps matches TRBD1 (6 bases). The CDR3 runs to 15 residues. Trimming stripped 2 bases from V and 7 bases from J, with 13 bases between. Germline V gene data show CDR1 as SGDLS and CDR2 as YYNGEE. In DNA form, the CDR3 reads TGTGCCAGCAGCGTGTCACAGGGTCGGAATTCACCCCTCCACTTT. Protein: CASSVSQGRNSPLHF.